This T cell receptor beta chain comes out of a study of CD8+ T cells in alopecia areata. A note on this clone: Different DNA sequences within this sample yield the same CDR3.

J gave up 5 bases and V 4 bases, and 4 bases lay outside the gene matches. Germline V lookup: CDR1 SGHRS, CDR2 YFSETQ. CDR3 length: 15 amino acids. Reverse transcription of extracted RNA yielded cDNA, which provided the sequencing template. Here immunoSEQ multiplex PCR was the method, and the copy in TCRdb shows in-frame clones only, minus some. The data show about 200,000 clones, with around 62% seen just once and 0.45% held by the top ten. The TCR was taken from a human donor with alopecia areata. This chain connects TRBV5-1 to TRBJ1-6; 9 bases line up with TRBD1. The source material was CD4+ T cells sorted from blood, sampled at week 0. CDR3 region: CASSRWTGDNSPLHF. The CDR3 nucleotides read TGCGCCAGCAGCCGCTGGACAGGGGATAATTCACCCCTCCACTTT.